This T cell receptor (beta chain) was observed in a study of vaccination and CD4 T cells after COVID-19. Germline V gene sequence: CDR1 MGHRA, CDR2 YSYEKL. CDR3 length: 16 residues. The V gene lost 8 bases and the J gene lost 4 bases, with 20 bases spanning the gap. Cultured CD4+ T-cell DNA underwent Oncomine TCR Beta short-read sequencing. Each CDR3 protein gets one entry after TCRdb re-called the PCR reads with MiXCR. This sample has 20,000 to 25,000 distinct CDR3 sequences, with less than 40% found just once. Sample time point: late sampling 161 to 241 days after vaccination in three convalescent patients. The sample's treatment: approximately nine-day PBMC culture with coronavirus spike peptide pools or control peptides (ViraFEST assay). With respect to this clonotype: What it recognizes is unknown.

The chain has TRBV4-1 and TRBJ2-2; D uncertain. The receptor was derived from a human donor who had recovered from COVID-19. This specimen consisted of CD4+ T cells from blood, cultured in vitro, obtained about 7 months after SARS-CoV-2 vaccination. The CDR3 reads CASRPMGRARTGELFF. CDR3 DNA: TGCGCCAGCCGCCCAATGGGTCGAGCCCGCACCGGGGAGCTGTTTTTT.